The 5 T cell receptor beta chains presented below share a single source sample, sequenced in a study of T cell responses to AZD1222 COVID-19 vaccine. Method: immunoSEQ multiplex PCR; TCRdb's copy keeps in-frame clones and lacks some. The top ten hold about 7.2% of the sample, which has about 180,000 clones, roughly 88% seen once. Sequencing was performed on peripheral blood, taken on day 0 of AZD1222 vaccination. The receptors were gathered from an adult in good health.

The chain uses TRBV18 and TRBJ1-5; possibly TRBD1 for D (5 bases). Germline CDR1 KGHSH, CDR2 LQKENI. Trimming removed 1 base at V and 6 bases at J, with 22 bases between. The CDR3 is 18 amino acids. The CDR3 is CASSPLPPRGPGGQPQHF. DNA for the CDR3: TGTGCCAGCTCACCACTACCTCCCCGGGGCCCTGGGGGTCAGCCCCAGCATTTT.

This rearrangement joins TRBV7-2 to TRBJ2-1; D may match TRBD1 or TRBD2 (6 bases each). The germline V and J ends were trimmed by 5 bases and 7 bases, with 18 bases remaining between them. The length of the CDR3 is 15 residues. From germline, CDR1 is SGHTA and CDR2 FQGNSA. As DNA, the CDR3 is TGTGCCAGCAGCCGTACCCGCCCGGGGGCAAATGAGCAGTTCTTC. Translating it yields CASSRTRPGANEQFF.

This clone was counted only a few times. V gene TRBV28 combines with J gene TRBJ1-1; no firm D call. The germline CDR1 and CDR2 sequences are MDHEN and SYDVKM. V gave up 5 bases and J gave up 6 bases, with 7 bases separating them. The CDR3 length is 11 residues. The chain's CDR3 is CASSTPAEAFF. The CDR3 coding sequence is TGTGCCAGCAGTACTCCAGCTGAAGCTTTCTTT.

The chain combines TRBV30 with TRBJ1-2; tentatively, D is TRBD1 (5 bases). The V gene's germline CDR1 is GTSNPN and CDR2 SVGIG (reference sequence). V lost 1 base and J lost 6, with 9 bases in between. The CDR3 is made up of 12 amino acids. CDR3 DNA sequence: TGTGCCTGGAGTGGGGGCATAGATGGCTACACCTTC. Protein sequence: CAWSGGIDGYTF.

The V call is TRBV5-6, the J call TRBJ1-2; 8 nucleotides agree with TRBD1. Germline CDR1 reads SGHDT; CDR2 reads YYEEEE. V trimming: 5 bases; J trimming: 4 bases; junction bases outside the gene matches: 10. This CDR3 contains 15 residues. The CDR3 bases are TGTGCCAGCAGAGTCTTACAGGGGGAGGCCTATGGCTACACCTTC. Protein: CASRVLQGEAYGYTF.